The sequence of this T cell receptor beta chain was determined in a study of beta chain features in type 1 diabetes. Study-wide findings and caveats: Significant though moderate, a shortening of TCRB CDR3s appeared in all four CD4+ subsets of Type 1 diabetes patients.

The CDR3 totals 13 residues. The germline gives CDR1 SGHNT, CDR2 YYREEE (reference sequence). The sequenced template was cDNA made from the entire isolated RNA. Method: immunoSEQ multiplex PCR; TCRdb's copy keeps in-frame clones and lacks some. The sample holds around 260,000 clones, approximately 25% seen once. This clone was seen more than once but under ten times. Its specificity is not known. A junction end diverges from the germline sequence, so it may reflect a read error. Source material: naive CD4+ T cells from blood. This receptor was obtained from a young woman with type 1 diabetes. The rearrangement links TRBV5-4 to TRBJ2-1, with 10 bases fitting TRBD2. The DNA of the CDR3 is TGTGCGAGCACTGGGACTAGCGTAGGAGAGCAGTTCTTC. It codes for CASTGTSVGEQFF.